The 16 T cell receptor beta chains below all came from one sample that was sequenced in a study of T cells after yellow fever vaccination. Via MiXCR, TCRdb re-called the 5' RACE reads, giving one row per CDR3 protein. Among around 310,000 distinct CDR3 sequences, 8.5% to 10% were seen once, and the ten largest hold over 15%. The specimen was PBMCs, collected on the day of the first yellow fever vaccination. These receptors were obtained from a man in his late teens or twenties who received the YFV17D yellow fever vaccine.

There are many counts of this clonotype. The chain links TRBV19 to TRBJ1-1, with D perhaps TRBD1 (5 bases). Germline CDR1 and CDR2: LNHDA and SQIVND (reference sequence). This CDR3 is built from 14 residues. Trimming stripped 9 bases from V and 4 bases from J, with 18 bases between. CDR3 sequence: CASNPTAPGTEAFF. The CDR3 DNA is TGTGCCAGCAACCCGACAGCGCCGGGCACTGAAGCTTTCTTT.

The gene calls are TRBV29-1 and TRBJ2-5, with D possibly TRBD2 on 5 matching bases. CDR3 length: 14 amino acids. Looked up from germline, CDR1 is SQVTM and CDR2 is ANQGSEA. The ends were cut back, 7 bases at V and 9 bases at J, with 24 bases in the middle. The CDR3 reads CSAESVSDLSAQYF. The CDR3 coding sequence is TGCAGCGCCGAGTCCGTTTCGGACTTGTCGGCCCAGTACTTC.

This clonotype was detected ten times or more. The CDR3 loop is CSAAPAGGGTQYF. The CDR3 DNA follows: TGCAGTGCCGCCCCAGCGGGGGGAGGTACGCAGTATTTT. The rearrangement joins TRBV20-1 to TRBJ2-3; 9 bases fit TRBD2. This CDR3 contains 13 residues. J lost 8 bases, V lost 6 bases, and 9 bases had no gene match. From germline, CDR1 is DFQATT and CDR2 SNEGSKA (reference sequence).

This clonotype was found many times. The CDR3 protein is CASSLVIAGVYNEQFF. The CDR3 DNA is TGTGCCAGCAGCTTAGTAATAGCGGGGGTGTACAATGAGCAGTTCTTC. This rearrangement joins TRBV7-9 to TRBJ2-1; 9 positions agree with TRBD2. The V gene's germline CDR1 is SEHNR and CDR2 FQNEAQ (reference sequence). J lost 4 bases, V lost 1 base, and 5 bases had no gene match. The CDR3 is made up of 16 amino acids.

This clonotype was counted between two and nine times. The rearrangement joins TRBV5-6 to TRBJ2-1, with D unclear. The V gene lost 2 bases and the J gene lost 5 bases, with 11 bases spanning the gap. This CDR3 contains 14 residues. Germline loops: CDR1 SGHDT, CDR2 YYEEEE. The CDR3 spells CASSFLGNNNEQFF. The CDR3 nucleotides are TGTGCCAGCAGCTTTTTGGGAAATAACAATGAGCAGTTCTTC.

This chain uses TRBV7-6 with TRBJ1-1, with 8 bases identical to TRBD1. Germline V CDR1 and CDR2: SGHVS, FNYEAQ. This CDR3 has 16 amino acids. J lost 1 base, V lost 5 bases, and 9 bases had no gene match. The CDR3 DNA follows: TGTGCCAGCAGCCCGCGGGACAGGTGGGAGAACACTGAAGCTTTCTTT. As protein: CASSPRDRWENTEAFF.

The rearrangement links TRBV30 to TRBJ2-6; no definite D call. This CDR3 contains 14 residues. Trimming removed 2 bases from V and 0 bases from J, with 5 bases in between. The V gene's germline CDR1 is GTSNPN and CDR2 SVGIG (reference sequence). In DNA form, the CDR3 reads TGTGCCTGGAGTCTGAACTCTGGGGCCAACGTCCTGACTTTC. It yields the protein CAWSLNSGANVLTF.

The genes are TRBV11-1 and TRBJ2-2; D is perhaps TRBD1 or TRBD2 (5 bases each). Between the trimmed V and J ends, which lost 5 bases and 6 bases, there was a span of 25 bases. There are 18 residues in the CDR3. The V gene's germline CDR1 is SGHAT and CDR2 FQDESV (reference sequence). The chain's CDR3 is CASSHRLRGNKPAGELFF. Written as DNA, the CDR3 is TGTGCCAGCAGCCATAGACTAAGGGGAAATAAGCCTGCCGGGGAGCTGTTTTTT.

The CDR3 DNA sequence: TGTGCCAGCAGTTCGCAAGGGTTGGGCACAGATACGCAGTATTTT. Translated, it gives CASSSQGLGTDTQYF. The genes are TRBV5-5 and TRBJ2-3; D gene ambiguous. Trimming removed 5 bases from V and 1 base from J, with 14 bases in between. The CDR3 consists of 15 residues. Germline V gene lookup returns CDR1 SGHKS and CDR2 YYEKEE (reference sequence).

The chain combines TRBV20-1 with TRBJ2-6; D may be TRBD2 (7 bases). Germline CDR1 DFQATT, CDR2 SNEGSKA (reference sequence). CDR3 size: 18 residues. Trimming cost V 0 bases and J 1 base, with 16 bases left between them. As DNA, the CDR3 is TGCAGTGCTAGAGACGGGGGAGGGGGGACATCTGGGGCCAACGTCCTGACTTTC. Protein: CSARDGGGGTSGANVLTF.

This clonotype was counted a few times. The rearrangement joins TRBV2 to TRBJ2-7; D tentatively fits TRBD1 or TRBD2 (5 bases each). Trimming removed 7 bases at V and 4 bases at J, with 14 bases between. The CDR3 totals 13 residues. Germline V lookup: CDR1 SNHLY, CDR2 FYNNEI. The CDR3 protein is CASNRDGPYEQYF. The CDR3 coding sequence is TGTGCCAGCAACCGGGACGGGCCTTACGAGCAGTACTTC.

This clonotype has only a few counts. The chain couples TRBV30 to TRBJ2-7; 8 positions agree with TRBD1. V gave up 1 base and J gave up 2 bases; unmatched junction bases: 4. The length of the CDR3 is 14 residues. Germline V lookup: CDR1 GTSNPN, CDR2 SVGIG (reference sequence). CDR3 sequence reads: CAWSGQGATYEQYF. The CDR3 DNA reads as TGTGCCTGGAGTGGGCAGGGGGCCACCTACGAGCAGTACTTC.

This clonotype has just a few counts. The rearrangement joins TRBV7-9 to TRBJ2-1; TRBD2 agrees at 9 bases. The CDR3 is made up of 15 amino acids. With V trimmed by 5 bases and J by 7 bases, 9 bases remained unmatched. Germline loops: CDR1 SEHNR, CDR2 FQNEAQ (reference sequence). The CDR3 here is CASSPRWSGGNEQFF. The CDR3 DNA reads as TGTGCCAGCAGCCCCCGGTGGAGCGGGGGGAATGAGCAGTTCTTC.

This clonotype appeared many times. At one of its ends the junction is not consistent with the germline gene, which may arise from a read error. The chain uses TRBV5-1 and TRBJ2-5; 11 nucleotides match TRBD2. The germline V gene encodes CDR1 SGHRS and CDR2 YFSETQ. This CDR3 has 15 residues. The CDR3 bases are TGTGCCAGCAGCTCGGGGACTAGCGGACAAGAGACCCAGTACTTC. Translation: CASSSGTSGQETQYF.

The chain links TRBV5-4 to TRBJ2-1, with 12 bases aligning to TRBD2. CDR1 and CDR2 (germline): SGHNT, YYREEE (reference sequence). Germline trimming cut 4 bases from V and 6 bases from J; bases unmatched to any gene: 5. This CDR3 has 15 amino acids. CDR3 residues: CASSQLAGGLNEQFF. The CDR3 DNA reads as TGTGCCAGCAGCCAACTAGCGGGGGGACTCAATGAGCAGTTCTTC.

This clonotype turned up a few times. The V call is TRBV29-1, the J call TRBJ2-7; tentatively, D is TRBD1 (5 bases). This CDR3 contains 15 residues. Trimming took 4 bases from V and 0 from J, leaving 16 bases between them. Germline loops: CDR1 SQVTM, CDR2 ANQGSEA. The CDR3 DNA is TGCAGCGTTGTATGGGTGGGGCAGAGCTCCTACGAGCAGTACTTC. Translated, it gives CSVVWVGQSSYEQYF.